This paragraph covers one T cell receptor (beta chain) sequence. The sample belongs to a study of shared clonotypes between healthy human individuals. This CDR3 is 14 amino acids long. The V segment lost 4 bases and the J segment 3 bases; nucleotides outside the gene matches: 1. Per germline, CDR1 SGHVS and CDR2 FNYEAQ. This table comes from immunoSEQ multiplex PCR, and its TCRdb copy is limited to in-frame clones, with some not included. The table has roughly 450,000 clones, 75% to 85% seen once; the top ten hold over 10%. The rearrangement joins TRBV7-6 to TRBJ2-5, with 11 bases identical to TRBD2. The sequencing input was PBMCs. The TCR sequence derives from a woman aged 40 to 50 in good health. Some clones in this sample may be carry-over from other donors' samples. CDR3 sequence: CASSSGLAEETQYF. Written as DNA, the CDR3 is TGTGCCAGCAGCTCGGGACTAGCGGAAGAGACCCAGTACTTC.